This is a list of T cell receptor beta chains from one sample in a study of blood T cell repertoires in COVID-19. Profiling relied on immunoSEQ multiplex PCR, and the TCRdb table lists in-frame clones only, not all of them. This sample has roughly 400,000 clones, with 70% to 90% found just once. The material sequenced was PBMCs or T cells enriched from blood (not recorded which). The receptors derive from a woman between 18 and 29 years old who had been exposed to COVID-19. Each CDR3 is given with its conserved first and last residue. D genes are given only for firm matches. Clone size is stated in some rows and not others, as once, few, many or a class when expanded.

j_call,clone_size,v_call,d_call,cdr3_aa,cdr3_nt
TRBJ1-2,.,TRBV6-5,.,CASTPVGGTSGGYTF,TGTGCCAGCACTCCCGTAGGCGGGACCTCAGGTGGCTACACCTTC
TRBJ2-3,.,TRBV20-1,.,CSAPYAQYF,TGCAGTGCTCCCTACGCGCAGTATTTT
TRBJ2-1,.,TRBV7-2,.,CASSFEPLRNEQFF,TGTGCCAGCAGCTTCGAGCCCTTACGCAATGAGCAGTTCTTC
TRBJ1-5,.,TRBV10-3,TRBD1,CAISEPGAGGLPQHF,TGTGCCATCAGTGAGCCAGGGGCAGGGGGCCTGCCCCAGCATTTT
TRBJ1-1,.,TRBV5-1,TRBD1,CASSLVQGGSEAFF,TGCGCCAGCAGCTTGGTTCAGGGGGGTTCTGAAGCTTTCTTT
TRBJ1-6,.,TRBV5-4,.,CASSLDAQGYNSPLHF,TGTGCCAGCAGCTTGGATGCCCAGGGGTATAATTCACCCCTCCACTTT
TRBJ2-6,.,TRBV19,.,CASSIGGSSGANVLTF,TGTGCCAGTAGTATTGGAGGGAGCTCTGGGGCCAACGTCCTGACTTTC
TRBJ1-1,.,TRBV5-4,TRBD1,CASSLADRGTEAFF,TGTGCCAGCAGCTTGGCGGACAGGGGAACTGAAGCTTTCTTT
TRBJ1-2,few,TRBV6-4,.,CASESYTF,TGTGCCAGCGAGAGCTACACCTTC
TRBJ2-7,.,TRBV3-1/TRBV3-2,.,CASSQVSGAYEQYF,TGTGCCAGCAGCCAAGTATCAGGGGCCTACGAGCAGTACTTC
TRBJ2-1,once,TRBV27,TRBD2,CASSVREIVGGGSYNEQFF,TGTGCCAGCAGCGTGCGGGAGATTGTGGGGGGGGGCTCCTACAATGAGCAGTTCTTC
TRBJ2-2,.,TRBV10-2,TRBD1,CASNPQGATGELFF,TGCGCCAGCAACCCACAGGGGGCAACCGGGGAGCTGTTTTTT
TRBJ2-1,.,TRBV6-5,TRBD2,CASSLSGGPYNEQFF,TGTGCCAGCAGCCTTAGCGGGGGCCCTTACAATGAGCAGTTCTTC
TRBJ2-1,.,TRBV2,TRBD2,CASTGGRVDNEQFF,TGTGCCAGCACAGGTGGGAGGGTAGACAATGAGCAGTTCTTC
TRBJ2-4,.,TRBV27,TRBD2,CASTRGVGNIQYF,TGTGCCAGCACCCGGGGGGTCGGGAACATTCAGTACTTC
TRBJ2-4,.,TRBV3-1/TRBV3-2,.,CASSQEGSISAKNIQYF,TGTGCCAGCAGCCAAGAGGGCAGTATTTCAGCCAAAAACATTCAGTACTTC
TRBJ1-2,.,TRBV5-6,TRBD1,CASSLDLQGTYTF,TGTGCCAGCAGCTTGGACCTACAGGGGACCTACACCTTC
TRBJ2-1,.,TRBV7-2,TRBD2,CASSLARTSGGYNEQFF,TGTGCCAGCAGCTTAGCCCGGACTAGCGGGGGGTACAATGAGCAGTTCTTC
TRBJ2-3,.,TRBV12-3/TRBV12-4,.,CASTLSLGSQYF,TGTGCCAGCACCCTAAGCCTAGGTTCGCAGTATTTT
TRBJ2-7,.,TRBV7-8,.,CASSLEGEGSYEQYF,TGTGCCAGCAGCTTAGAAGGCGAGGGCTCCTACGAGCAGTACTTC
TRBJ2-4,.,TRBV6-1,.,CASSDEREDEDIQYF,TGTGCCAGCAGTGATGAGAGGGAAGATGAGGACATTCAGTACTTC
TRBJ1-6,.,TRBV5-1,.,CASSQGQNNSPLHF,TGCGCCAGCAGCCAGGGACAAAATAATTCACCCCTCCACTTT
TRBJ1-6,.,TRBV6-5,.,CASRTYNSPLHF,TGTGCCAGCAGGACATATAATTCACCCCTCCACTTT
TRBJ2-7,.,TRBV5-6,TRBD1,CASSSGQSYEQYF,TGTGCCAGCAGCTCGGGACAGTCCTACGAGCAGTACTTC
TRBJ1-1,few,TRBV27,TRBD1,CASSPGTGPMNTEAFF,TGTGCCAGCAGTCCGGGGACAGGGCCCATGAACACTGAAGCTTTCTTT
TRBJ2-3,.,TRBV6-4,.,CASSDGLADTQYF,TGTGCCAGCAGTGACGGGCTCGCAGATACGCAGTATTTT
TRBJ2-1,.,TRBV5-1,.,CASSQDGPGQYNEQFF,TGCGCCAGCAGCCAAGACGGGCCAGGACAATACAATGAGCAGTTCTTC
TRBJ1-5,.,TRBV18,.,CASSPSGGGNQPQHF,TGTGCCAGCTCACCATCCGGGGGAGGCAATCAGCCCCAGCATTTT
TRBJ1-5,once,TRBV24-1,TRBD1,CATSDTGALGQPQHF,TGTGCCACCAGTGATACAGGGGCCCTCGGGCAGCCCCAGCATTTT
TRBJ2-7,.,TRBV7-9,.,CASSLETGFPEYEQYF,TGTGCCAGCAGCTTAGAAACGGGGTTCCCTGAGTACGAGCAGTACTTC
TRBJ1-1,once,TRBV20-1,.,CSASGGNMNTEAFF,TGCAGTGCTAGTGGGGGCAATATGAACACTGAAGCTTTCTTT
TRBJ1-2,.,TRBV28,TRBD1,CASSLTGTYGYTF,TGTGCCAGCAGTTTGACAGGGACCTATGGCTACACCTTC
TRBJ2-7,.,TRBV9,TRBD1,CASSALTGDEQYF,TGTGCCAGCAGCGCACTGACAGGGGACGAGCAGTACTTC
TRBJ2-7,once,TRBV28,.,CASSSALQGRYEQYF,TGTGCCAGCAGTTCTGCTCTACAGGGGAGGTACGAGCAGTACTTC
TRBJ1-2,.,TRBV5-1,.,CASSAMPTENYGYTF,TGCGCCAGCAGCGCAATGCCCACAGAGAACTATGGCTACACCTTC
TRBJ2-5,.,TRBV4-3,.,CASSQTPVGGGTQYF,TGCGCCAGCAGCCAAACCCCAGTCGGAGGTGGGACCCAGTACTTC
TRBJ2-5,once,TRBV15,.,CATSSAYPVQYF,TGTGCCACCAGCAGCGCCTATCCTGTCCAGTACTTC
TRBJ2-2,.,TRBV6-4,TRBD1,CASSDGQGDTGELFF,TGTGCCAGCAGTGACGGGCAGGGGGACACCGGGGAGCTGTTTTTT
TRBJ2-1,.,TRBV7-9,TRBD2,CASSPIAGGLNEQFF,TGTGCCAGCAGCCCAATAGCGGGAGGGCTTAATGAGCAGTTCTTC
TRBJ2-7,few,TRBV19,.,CASSIRGGEQYF,TGTGCCAGTAGTATAAGGGGCGGCGAGCAGTACTTC
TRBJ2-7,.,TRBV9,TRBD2,CASSVDSGRPYEQYF,TGTGCCAGCAGCGTTGATAGCGGGAGGCCCTACGAGCAGTACTTC
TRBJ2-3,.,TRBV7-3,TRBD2,CASSLVAGGQVDTQYF,TGTGCCAGCAGCTTAGTAGCGGGGGGGCAAGTAGATACGCAGTATTTT
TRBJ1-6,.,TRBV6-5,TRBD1,CASSYGTGGSPLHF,TGTGCCAGCAGTTATGGGACAGGGGGTTCACCCCTCCACTTT
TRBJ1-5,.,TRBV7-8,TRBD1,CASSPTRDRGNQPQHF,TGTGCCAGCAGTCCGACTCGGGACAGGGGCAATCAGCCCCAGCATTTT
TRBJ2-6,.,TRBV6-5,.,CASSRGGANVLTF,TGTGCCAGCAGCCGCGGCGGGGCCAACGTCCTGACTTTC
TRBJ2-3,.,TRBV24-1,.,CATSGGLSNTDTQYF,TGTGCCACCAGTGGAGGGTTGAGCAACACAGATACGCAGTATTTT
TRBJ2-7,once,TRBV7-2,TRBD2,CASTPFGGAYEQYF,TGTGCCAGTACCCCCTTTGGGGGGGCCTACGAGCAGTACTTC
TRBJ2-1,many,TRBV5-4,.,CASSLAGHSSYNEQFF,TGTGCCAGCAGCTTGGCCGGTCACAGCTCCTACAATGAGCAGTTCTTC
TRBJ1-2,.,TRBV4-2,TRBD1,CASSQAASGGFYTF,TGTGCCAGCAGCCAAGCGGCGTCAGGGGGCTTCTACACCTTC
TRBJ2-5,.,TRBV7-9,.,CASSETSKGETQYF,TGTGCCAGCAGCGAGACTAGTAAAGGAGAGACCCAGTACTTC
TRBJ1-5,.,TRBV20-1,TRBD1,CSASGQGNQPQHF,TGCAGTGCTAGTGGACAGGGTAATCAGCCCCAGCATTTT
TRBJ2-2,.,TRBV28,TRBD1,CASSTGAGELFF,TGTGCCAGCAGTACAGGGGCCGGGGAGCTGTTTTTT
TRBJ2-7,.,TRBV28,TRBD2,CASSLREATYEQYF,TGTGCCAGCAGTTTGCGGGAGGCAACCTACGAGCAGTACTTC
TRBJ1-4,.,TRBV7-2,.,CASSLMGPGATNEKLFF,TGTGCCAGCAGCTTAATGGGCCCTGGCGCAACTAATGAAAAACTGTTTTTT
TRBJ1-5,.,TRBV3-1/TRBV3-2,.,CASSYGDISHQPQHF,TGTGCCAGCAGCTATGGGGACATCAGCCATCAGCCCCAGCATTTT